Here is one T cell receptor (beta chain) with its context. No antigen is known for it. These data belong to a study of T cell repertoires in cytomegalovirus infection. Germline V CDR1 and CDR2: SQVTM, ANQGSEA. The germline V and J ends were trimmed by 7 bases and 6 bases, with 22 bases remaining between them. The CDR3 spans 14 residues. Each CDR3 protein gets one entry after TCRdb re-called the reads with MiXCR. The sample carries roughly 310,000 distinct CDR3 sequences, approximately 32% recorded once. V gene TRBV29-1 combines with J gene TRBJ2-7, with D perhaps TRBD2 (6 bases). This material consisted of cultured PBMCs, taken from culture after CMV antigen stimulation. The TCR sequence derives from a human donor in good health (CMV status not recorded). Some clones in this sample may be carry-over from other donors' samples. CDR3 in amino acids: CSASTGTGAGEQYF. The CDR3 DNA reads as TGCAGCGCATCGACGGGCACGGGAGCTGGCGAGCAGTACTTC.